What follows are 6 T cell receptor beta chains derived from one specimen sequenced in a study of CD8 T cells in Susac syndrome. Random hexamers were used to reverse transcribe the RNA input (roughly 0.5 to 1 ug). MiXCR, run by TCRdb on the immunoSEQ multiplex PCR reads, gives a single entry per CDR3 protein. The sample holds some 120,000 distinct CDR3 sequences, less than 95% seen once. The sample was CD4+ T cells from PBMCs. These receptor sequences come from a human donor in good health.

The chain couples TRBV19 to TRBJ2-3; 10 bases are shared with TRBD2. Germline V gene sequence: CDR1 LNHDA, CDR2 SQIVND (reference sequence). V shed 8 bases and J 2 bases; nucleotides not matched to a gene: 7. The CDR3 loop spans 15 amino acids. CDR3 sequence: CASSGLADFTDTQYF. CDR3 in DNA: TGTGCCAGTTCCGGACTAGCGGACTTCACAGATACGCAGTATTTT.

This chain connects TRBV3-1 to TRBJ2-7; TRBD1 might be the D (6 bases). The CDR3 length is 16 residues. With 3 bases removed from V and 0 bases from J, the gap between germline ends came to 15 bases. Germline V gives CDR1 LGHDT, CDR2 YNNKEL (reference sequence). CDR3 sequence (DNA): TGTGCCAGCAGCCAGGTAACAGGGTTTAGCTCCTACGAGCAGTACTTC. Translated: CASSQVTGFSSYEQYF.

The chain links TRBV7-9 to TRBJ2-5; possibly TRBD1 for D (5 bases). The V and J ends lost 4 bases and 2 bases respectively, with 11 bases between them. CDR1 is SEHNR and CDR2 is FQNEAQ in the germline V gene (reference sequence). The CDR3 is 14 residues long. CDR3 protein: CASSSDSLQETQYF. The CDR3 region has the DNA TGTGCCAGCAGCTCAGACAGTCTTCAAGAGACCCAGTACTTC.

The chain couples TRBV30 to TRBJ2-2, with 8 nucleotides matching TRBD1. The CDR3 totals 18 residues. CDR1 and CDR2 (germline): GTSNPN, SVGIG (reference sequence). The V and J ends lost 2 bases and 8 bases, in that order; junction bases with no gene match: 19. The DNA for the CDR3 is TGTGCCTGGAGTCTCGCTGGACAGGGCCCACCCAGGGCAGGGGAGCTGTTTTTT. Translating gives CAWSLAGQGPPRAGELFF.

The rearrangement joins TRBV10-2 to TRBJ2-7; a weak D match, TRBD1 (5 bases). Per the germline V gene, CDR1 is WSHSY and CDR2 is SAAADI. The CDR3 runs 15 residues. Trimming removed 3 bases from V and 1 base from J, with 13 bases in between. CDR3 amino acids: CASSDGQGPSYEQYF. The DNA for the CDR3 is TGCGCCAGCAGTGACGGGCAGGGTCCGTCCTACGAGCAGTACTTC.

The chain has TRBV19 and TRBJ1-2, with a tentative D call TRBD1 (5 bases). This CDR3 is 14 amino acids long. The ends were cut back, 8 bases at V and 1 base at J, with 14 bases in the middle. Germline V lookup: CDR1 LNHDA, CDR2 SQIVND (reference sequence). The CDR3 sequence: CASLQGARNYGYTF. The CDR3 DNA sequence: TGTGCCAGTCTCCAGGGCGCTCGTAACTATGGCTACACCTTC.